This T cell receptor (beta chain) was sequenced for a study of cytomegalovirus exposure and HLA in healthy donors. A remark on this clone: Its antigen is unidentified.

Germline V gene sequence: CDR1 ENHRY, CDR2 SYGVKD. V lost 1 base to trimming and J lost 7 bases; unmatched junction nucleotides: 8. There are 18 residues in the CDR3. Overall study findings and caveats: Previously analyzed data showed that most TCR beta V segments were productive at a frequency of about 87% or about 30%.

Primers for the PCR totalled 60 Vbeta and 13 Jbeta. Sequencing was performed with immunoSEQ multiplex PCR; in TCRdb, only in-frame clones are kept and a portion is missing. Found here are fewer than 200,000 clones, approximately 79% of them singletons; the top ten hold around 1.4%. The sample consisted of PBMCs. The chain uses TRBV10-3 and TRBJ1-6; 12 bases match TRBD1. This sequence was found in a man between 60 and 70 years old in good health and CMV-seronegative. The CDR3 nucleotides read TGTGCCATCAGTGAGTTGGGGACAGGGGGCTCTGGAAATTCACCCCTCCACTTT. Protein sequence: CAISELGTGGSGNSPLHF.